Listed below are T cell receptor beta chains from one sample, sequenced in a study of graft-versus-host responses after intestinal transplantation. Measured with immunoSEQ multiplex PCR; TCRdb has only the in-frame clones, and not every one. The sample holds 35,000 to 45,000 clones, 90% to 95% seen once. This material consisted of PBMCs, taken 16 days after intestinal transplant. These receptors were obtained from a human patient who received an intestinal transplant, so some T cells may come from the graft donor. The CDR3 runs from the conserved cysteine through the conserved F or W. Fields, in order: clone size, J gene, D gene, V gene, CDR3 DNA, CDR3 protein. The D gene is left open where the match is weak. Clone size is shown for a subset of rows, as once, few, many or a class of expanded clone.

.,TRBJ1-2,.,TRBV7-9,TGTGCCAGCGGCCGAGAGGGCTACACCTTC,CASGREGYTF
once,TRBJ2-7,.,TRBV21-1,TGTGCCAGCAGCCCGGCGGTACAGCGACAGGGCCCCCCCTACGAGCAGTACTTC,CASSPAVQRQGPPYEQYF
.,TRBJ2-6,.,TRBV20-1,TGCAGTGCTAGACACAGCGTCCTGACTTTC,CSARHSVLTF
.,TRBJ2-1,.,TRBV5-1,TGCGCCAGCAGCTTGGCTACCAGCGCAGGCAATGAGCAGTTCTTC,CASSLATSAGNEQFF
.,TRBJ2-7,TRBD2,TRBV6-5,TGTGCCAGCAGTTACAGCGTAGCGGGCGGCTACGAGCAGTACTTC,CASSYSVAGGYEQYF
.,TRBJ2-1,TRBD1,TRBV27,TGTGCCAGCAGTACCATCCACAGGGGTGGTCTCTACAATGAGCAGTTCTTC,CASSTIHRGGLYNEQFF
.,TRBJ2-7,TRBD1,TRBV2,TGTGCCACCAAGTCCGGGACAGGGGACGAGCAGTACTTC,CATKSGTGDEQYF
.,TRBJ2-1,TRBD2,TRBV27,TGTGCCAGCAATACGGGGGGAGGCGAGCAGTTCTTC,CASNTGGGEQFF
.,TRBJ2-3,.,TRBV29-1,TGCAGCGTTCTACTGTTCCCGGGACGGATTGGCACAGATACGCAGTATTTT,CSVLLFPGRIGTDTQYF
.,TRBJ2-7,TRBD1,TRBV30,TGTGCCTGGAGTGGTTACGTACGAGAGGGACAGGCGATCTACGAGCAGTACTTC,CAWSGYVREGQAIYEQYF
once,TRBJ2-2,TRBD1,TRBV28,TGTGCCAGCAGTCGGACAGGGGGCGCGGTCACCGGGGAGCTGTTTTTT,CASSRTGGAVTGELFF
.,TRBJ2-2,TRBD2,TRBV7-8,TGTGCCAGCACCCTTAGGCAGCGGGAGAACACCGGGGAGCTGTTTTTT,CASTLRQRENTGELFF
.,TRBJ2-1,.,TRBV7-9,TGTGCCAGCAGTGAAAGGGACTTTATAGCCCCCTACAATGAGCAGTTCTTC,CASSERDFIAPYNEQFF
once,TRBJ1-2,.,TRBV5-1,TGCGCCAGCAGCTGGGATCGTTCAAATGGCTACACCTTC,CASSWDRSNGYTF
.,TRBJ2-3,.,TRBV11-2,TGTGCCAGCAGCGACCCAGCATTAGTAGGACCGGGTACGCAGTATTTT,CASSDPALVGPGTQYF
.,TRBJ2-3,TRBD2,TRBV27,TGTGCCAGCAGGCGGACTAGAACCCTCATAGAGGATACGCAGTATTTT,CASRRTRTLIEDTQYF
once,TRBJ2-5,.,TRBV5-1,TGCGCCAGCAGCTTGGAGGGGGGAGAGACCCAGTACTTC,CASSLEGGETQYF
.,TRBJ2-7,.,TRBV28,TGTGCCAGCAGTTTACTTGGCGCGCTCGAGCAGTACTTC,CASSLLGALEQYF
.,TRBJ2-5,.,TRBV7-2,TGTGCCAGCAGCCCAACCATAAACTTCCAAGAGACCCAGTACTTC,CASSPTINFQETQYF
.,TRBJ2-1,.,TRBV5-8,TGTGCCAGCAGCTTGTTTGCTAGCAGCTACAAAACTACGCTAAAGCAGTTCTTC,CASSLFASSYKTTLKQFF
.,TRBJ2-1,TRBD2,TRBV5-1,TGCGCCAGCAGCGGCGGACTAGCGGGAGGACTGTACAATGAGCAGTTCTTC,CASSGGLAGGLYNEQFF
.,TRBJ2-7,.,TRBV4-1,TGCGCCAGCAGCCAAGCGGGGGTGGTCGGAGCAAACTACGAGCAGTACTTC,CASSQAGVVGANYEQYF
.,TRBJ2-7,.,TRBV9,TGTGCCAGCAGCGTAGATGCTAGCCCCTACGAGCAGTACTTC,CASSVDASPYEQYF
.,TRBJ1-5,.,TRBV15,TGTGCCACCAGCAGAGTCGGCGGATATCAGCCCCAGCATTTT,CATSRVGGYQPQHF
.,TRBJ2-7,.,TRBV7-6,TGTGCCAGCAGCGACTTTATCGGACCTAATAGCTACGAGCAGTACTTC,CASSDFIGPNSYEQYF
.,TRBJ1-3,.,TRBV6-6,TGTGCCAGCAGTTACGGGGGGCGGGTAGGTGGAAACACCATATATTTT,CASSYGGRVGGNTIYF
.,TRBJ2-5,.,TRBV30,TGTGCCTGGAGTGCTGGGCCAAAAGGGGCAGGGACGATCGAGACCCAGTACTTC,CAWSAGPKGAGTIETQYF
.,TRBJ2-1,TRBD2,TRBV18,TGTGCCAGCTCACCTTGGTCTAGCGGAGTCTTCTCCTACAATGAGCAGTTCTTC,CASSPWSSGVFSYNEQFF